This TCR beta chain was identified in a study of T cells in Graves' hyperthyroidism and ophthalmopathy. Study-wide findings and caveats: Before onset, by a median of approximately 6.2 months, the model predicted ophthalmopathy.

Orbital computed tomography and thyroid ultrasound, together with serum TRAb and thyroxine and clinical symptoms, were used for diagnoses. PBMCs came from less than 11 ml fresh peripheral blood. Trimming took 0 bases from V and 7 from J, leaving 7 bases between them. Germline V CDR1 and CDR2: SGDLS, YYNGEE. The CDR3 sequence is 13 residues long. This clonotype was detected ten times or more. Its antigen is still unknown. Researchers took RNA transcripts and amplified the TCR beta CDR3 regions from them. First-round RT-PCR of the TCR CDR3 relied on the HTBI primer set. Each CDR3 protein gets one entry after TCRdb re-called the multiplex PCR reads with MiXCR. The sample yields approximately 610,000 distinct CDR3 sequences, around 15% seen once.

V usage is TRBV9 and J usage is TRBJ2-2; possible D gene TRBD1, 5 bases. The sample taken for sequencing was blood. The TCR originated in a woman aged 35 to 49 with Graves' ophthalmopathy. The CDR3 region is CASSVDGHGELFF. The DNA of the CDR3 is TGTGCCAGCAGCGTAGACGGACACGGGGAGCTGTTTTTT.